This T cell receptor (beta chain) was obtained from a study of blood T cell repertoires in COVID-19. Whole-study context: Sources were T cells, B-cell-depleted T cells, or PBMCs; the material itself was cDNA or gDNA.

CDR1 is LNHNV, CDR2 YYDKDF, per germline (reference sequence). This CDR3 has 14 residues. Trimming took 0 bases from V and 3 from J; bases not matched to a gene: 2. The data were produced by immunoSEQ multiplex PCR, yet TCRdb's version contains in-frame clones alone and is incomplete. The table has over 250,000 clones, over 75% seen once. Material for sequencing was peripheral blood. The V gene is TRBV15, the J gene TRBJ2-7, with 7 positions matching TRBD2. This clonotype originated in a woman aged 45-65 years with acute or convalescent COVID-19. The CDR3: CATSRDPSGYEQYF. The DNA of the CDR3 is TGTGCCACCAGCAGAGATCCTAGCGGCTACGAGCAGTACTTC. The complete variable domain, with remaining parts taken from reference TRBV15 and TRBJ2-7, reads DAMVIQNPRYQVTQFGKPVTLSCSQTLNHNVMYWYQQKSSQAPKLLFHYYDKDFNNEADTPDNFQSRRPNTSFCFLDIRSPGLGDTAMYLCATSRDPSGYEQYFGPGTRLTVT.